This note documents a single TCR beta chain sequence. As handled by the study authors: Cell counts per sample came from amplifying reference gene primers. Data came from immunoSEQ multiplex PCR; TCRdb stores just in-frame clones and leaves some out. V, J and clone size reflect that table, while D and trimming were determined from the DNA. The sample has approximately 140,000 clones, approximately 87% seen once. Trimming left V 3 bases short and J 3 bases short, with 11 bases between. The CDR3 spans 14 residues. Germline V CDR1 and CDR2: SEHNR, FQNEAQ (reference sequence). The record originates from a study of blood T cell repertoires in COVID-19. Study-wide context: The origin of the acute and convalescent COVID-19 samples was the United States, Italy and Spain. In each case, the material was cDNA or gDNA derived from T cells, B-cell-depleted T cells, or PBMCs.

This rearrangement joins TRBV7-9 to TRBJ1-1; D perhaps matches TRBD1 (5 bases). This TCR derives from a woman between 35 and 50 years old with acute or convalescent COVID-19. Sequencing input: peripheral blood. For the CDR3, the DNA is TGTGCCAGCAGCTTCTCGGAAGGGGACACTGAAGCTTTCTTT. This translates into CASSFSEGDTEAFF. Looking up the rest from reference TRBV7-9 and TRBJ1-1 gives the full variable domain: DTGVSQNPRHKITKRGQNVTFRCDPISEHNRLYWYRQTLGQGPEFLTYFQNEAQLEKSRLLSDRFSAERPKGSFSTLEIQRTEQGDSAMYLCASSFSEGDTEAFFGQGTRLTVV.